These 12 T cell receptor beta chains came from one sample sequenced in a study of control samples from healthy donors and cancer patients. Profiling relied on immunoSEQ multiplex PCR, and the TCRdb table lists in-frame clones only, not all of them. The data hold tens of thousands of clones, with approximately 94% observed a single time. The sample was blood. The receptors here all came from a man aged 60 to 69 in good health.

J is TRBJ2-7 and V is TRBV15, with no clear D. The V gene lost 4 bases and the J gene lost 1 base, with 11 bases spanning the gap. Germline V gene lookup returns CDR1 LNHNV and CDR2 YYDKDF (reference sequence). CDR3 length: 14 amino acids. CDR3 DNA: TGTGCCACCAGCAAGGACGTACCTTCCTACGAGCAGTACTTC. Protein product: CATSKDVPSYEQYF. The full variable domain, completed using reference TRBV15 and TRBJ2-7, is DAMVIQNPRYQVTQFGKPVTLSCSQTLNHNVMYWYQQKSSQAPKLLFHYYDKDFNNEADTPDNFQSRRPNTSFCFLDIRSPGLGDTAMYLCATSKDVPSYEQYFGPGTRLTVT.

This clone was seen just once. This chain joins TRBV9 and TRBJ2-2; 7 nucleotides line up with TRBD2. CDR1 SGDLS and CDR2 YYNGEE come from the germline V gene. Trimming at V came to 3 bases and at J to 0 bases, leaving 2 bases not matched to a gene. CDR3 size: 15 residues. The CDR3 here is CASSGTSPNTGELFF. The CDR3 DNA is TGTGCCAGCAGCGGGACTAGTCCGAACACCGGGGAGCTGTTTTTT.

This clone has a single count. The chain combines TRBV25-1 with TRBJ1-1, with a possible D match to TRBD1 (6 bases). V lost 3 bases and J lost 2, with 16 bases in between. CDR1 and CDR2 (germline): MGHDK, SYGVNS. The CDR3 contains 16 residues. The CDR3 nucleotides read TGTGCCAGCAGTGAGGGGGGCTTGGGGGTAAACACTGAAGCTTTCTTT. It translates to CASSEGGLGVNTEAFF.

This chain links TRBV5-1 with TRBJ2-3; D remains unclear. V was shortened by 3 bases and J by 4 bases, with 6 bases between the two germline ends. The CDR3 extends over 12 amino acids. The germline V gene encodes CDR1 SGHRS and CDR2 YFSETQ. Here the CDR3 DNA reads TGCGCCAGCAGCTCAATGCCAGATACGCAGTATTTT. This sequence encodes CASSSMPDTQYF. The entire variable domain, with the rest obtained from reference TRBV5-1 and TRBJ2-3, is as follows: KAGVTQTPRYLIKTRGQQVTLSCSPISGHRSVSWYQQTPGQGLQFLFEYFSETQRNKGNFPGRFSGRQFSNSRSEMNVSTLELGDSALYLCASSSMPDTQYFGPGTRLTVL.

The chain uses TRBV11-1 and TRBJ2-1; TRBD2 might be the D (6 bases). The CDR3 loop spans 15 amino acids. The germline V and J ends were trimmed by 5 bases and 5 bases, with 16 bases remaining between them. The V gene's germline CDR1 is SGHAT and CDR2 FQDESV (reference sequence). The CDR3 loop is CASSPRTGADNEQFF. The DNA of the CDR3 is TGTGCCAGCAGCCCGAGGACGGGAGCAGACAATGAGCAGTTCTTC.

The rearrangement uses TRBV30 and TRBJ1-1; the D gene is possibly TRBD1 (5 bases). CDR1 is GTSNPN, CDR2 SVGIG, per germline (reference sequence). CDR3 length: 13 residues. Trimming removed 2 bases from V and 4 bases from J, with 11 bases in between. The CDR3 bases are TGTGCCTGGAGTCGCGTTGGGGGCACTGAAGCTTTCTTT. The encoded protein is CAWSRVGGTEAFF.

This clone was found once. V gene TRBV29-1 combines with J gene TRBJ2-7; 10 nucleotides line up with TRBD1. From germline, CDR1 is SQVTM and CDR2 ANQGSEA. V lost 4 bases to trimming and J lost 5 bases; unmatched junction nucleotides: 5. There are 13 residues in the CDR3. DNA of the CDR3: TGCAGCGTTGTGGGACAGGGGCTCCACGAGCAGTACTTC. The encoded protein is CSVVGQGLHEQYF.

The chain employs TRBV2 and TRBJ2-7, with D uncertain. From germline, CDR1 is SNHLY and CDR2 FYNNEI. V gave up 8 bases and J gave up 2 bases, with 10 bases separating them. The CDR3 sequence is 12 residues long. CDR3 sequence reads: CASYDEAYEQYF. The CDR3 nucleotides read TGTGCCAGCTACGATGAGGCCTACGAGCAGTACTTC.

V usage is TRBV24-1 and J usage is TRBJ2-1; D remains ambiguous. The CDR3 consists of 17 residues. From germline, CDR1 is KGHDR and CDR2 SFDVKD. The V end lost 2 bases, the J end lost 0 bases, and 13 bases lay between the germline ends. CDR3 sequence reads: CATSDSPGTISYNEQFF. DNA for the CDR3: TGTGCCACCAGTGATTCCCCGGGCACCATCTCCTACAATGAGCAGTTCTTC.

The chain has TRBV5-4 and TRBJ2-3, with 9 bases lining up with TRBD2. The CDR3 is 16 amino acids. V gave up 1 base and J gave up 2 bases; unmatched junction bases: 5. In germline, CDR1 is SGHNT, CDR2 YYREEE (reference sequence). This chain's CDR3 is CASSLKTSGYTDTQYF. Written as DNA, the CDR3 is TGTGCCAGCAGCTTGAAGACTAGCGGCTACACAGATACGCAGTATTTT.

This chain connects TRBV30 to TRBJ1-4; TRBD1 matches at 7 bases. This CDR3 spans 15 amino acids. Germline V CDR1 and CDR2: GTSNPN, SVGIG (reference sequence). The trim removed 5 bases at V and 0 bases at J, leaving 6 bases unmatched. CDR3 region: CAWSDRVATNEKLFF. The CDR3 region has the DNA TGTGCCTGGTCCGACAGGGTGGCAACTAATGAAAAACTGTTTTTT.

CDR3 sequence (DNA): TGTGCCAGCCGGCGAGCGGGAGGTAACAATGAGCAGTTCTTC. Translating it yields CASRRAGGNNEQFF. The chain carries TRBV7-9 and TRBJ2-1; the match to TRBD2 covers 9 bases. This CDR3 comprises 14 residues. The germline V gene encodes CDR1 SEHNR and CDR2 FQNEAQ (reference sequence). Trimming removed 8 bases from V and 5 bases from J; junction bases left unmatched: 7.